This T cell receptor beta chain is from a study of T cell responses to AZD1222 COVID-19 vaccine. Notes on the study in general: Donors were largely white British and mainly female; clonal diversity was possibly underestimated. An increase in Spike-specific TCR breadth and depth was observed after two AZD1222 doses.

TCRdb keeps only in-frame clones here, not all; method: immunoSEQ multiplex PCR. The table lists about 56,000 clones, roughly 90% of them singletons, with 6% to 7.5% in the top ten. About this clone itself: Its antigen remains unidentified.

V lost 5 bases and J 10 bases, leaving 9 bases between the germline ends. The germline CDR1 and CDR2 sequences are MGHDK and SYGVNS. The CDR3 length is 12 residues. This receptor was obtained from an adult who received the AZD1222 COVID-19 vaccine. The J gene is TRBJ1-6, the V gene TRBV25-1; no reliable D call. Specimen: peripheral blood, collected 28 days after the second AZD1222 dose. The CDR3 nucleotides are TGTGCCAGCAGTTTCCTGGTGTCACCCCTCCACTTT. It specifies CASSFLVSPLHF.